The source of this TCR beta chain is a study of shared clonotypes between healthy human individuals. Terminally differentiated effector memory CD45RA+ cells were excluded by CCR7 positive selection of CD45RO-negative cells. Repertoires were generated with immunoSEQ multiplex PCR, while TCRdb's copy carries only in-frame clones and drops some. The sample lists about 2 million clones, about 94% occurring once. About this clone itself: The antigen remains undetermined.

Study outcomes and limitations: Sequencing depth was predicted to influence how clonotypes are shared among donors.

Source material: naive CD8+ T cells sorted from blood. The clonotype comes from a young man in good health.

The CDR3 bases are TGTGCCAGCAGTTCCCAGACAGGGACGGTGGGGGAGACCCAGTACTTC. Protein sequence: CASSSQTGTVGETQYF. This chain connects TRBV2 to TRBJ2-5, with TRBD1 identical over 7 bases. With V trimmed by 5 bases and J by 5 bases, 14 bases remained unmatched. The germline gives CDR1 SNHLY, CDR2 FYNNEI. This CDR3 is built from 16 residues.